Described below is a single T cell receptor beta chain sequence and its context. Its antigen is unknown. The data stem from a study of T-cell reconstitution after alpha-beta-depleted transplantation in children. Regarding the study as a whole: Where some patients showed high TCRbeta diversity at day 60, it came from recipient T cells and thymic progenitors that had survived. T-cell counts and diversity at one year following transplant were attributed mainly to newly produced T cells. Roughly two months post-transplant, alpha-beta T cells reportedly originated from several hundred graft clones that had expanded.

TCRbeta library construction was performed incorporating unique molecular identifiers. One entry per CDR3 protein results from TCRdb running MiXCR on the PCR reads. Of 250,000 to 400,000 distinct CDR3 sequences in the sample, approximately 23% were seen once. There are 18 residues in the CDR3. Germline-derived CDR1 and CDR2 are SGHAT and FQDESV (reference sequence). Trimming cost V 5 bases and J 4 bases; bases outside gene matches: 17. The rearrangement links TRBV11-1 to TRBJ2-7, with TRBD1 identical over 10 bases. This clonotype was obtained from a male patient younger than 18 who had a stem cell transplant for acute lymphoblastic leukemia, so the T cells may come from the graft donor. The sequenced sample was PBMCs, mostly from graft donor cells, obtained 180 days after TCRalphabeta/CD19-depleted stem cell transplant. In DNA form, the CDR3 reads TGTGCCAGCAGCGGACTGGCCCAGACAGGGGGCTTTGATTACGAGCAGTACTTC. This encodes CASSGLAQTGGFDYEQYF.